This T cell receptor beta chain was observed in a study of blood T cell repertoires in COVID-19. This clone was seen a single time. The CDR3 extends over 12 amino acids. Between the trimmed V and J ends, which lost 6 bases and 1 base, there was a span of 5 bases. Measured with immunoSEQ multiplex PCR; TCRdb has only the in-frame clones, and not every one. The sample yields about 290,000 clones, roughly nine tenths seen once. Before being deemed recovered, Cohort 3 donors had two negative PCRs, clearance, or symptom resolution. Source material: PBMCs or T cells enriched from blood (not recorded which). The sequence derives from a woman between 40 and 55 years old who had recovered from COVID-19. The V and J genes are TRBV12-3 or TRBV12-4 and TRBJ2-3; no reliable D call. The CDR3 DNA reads TGTGCCAGCAGCTATCGCACAGATACGCAGTATTTT. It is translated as CASSYRTDTQYF.